This TCR beta chain was found in a study of blood T cell repertoires in COVID-19 (dated by TCRdb to 2019 to 2021). Concerning the study at large: Samples covering the acute and convalescent phases of COVID-19 were provided by collaborators in the United States, Italy and Spain. The prospective study material was composed of cDNA or gDNA derived from T cells, B-cell-depleted T cells, or PBMCs. Subjects who had been exposed to COVID-19, were actively infected with it, or had recovered from it provided the deeply sampled blood TCRbeta repertoires that made up the dataset. The repertoires were released in a freely available public database meant as a resource for research on the immune response to SARS-CoV-2. The samples were drawn from two sources: the first 160 participants of the ongoing ImmuneRACE study, and 1,000 to 1,500 subjects contributed by 6 global collaborators. Sample metadata almost always included a de-identified subject ID, COVID-19 status, age in years and sex. Where available, HLA class I and class II types were taken from metadata supplied by the sample provider and were not determined by assay-based typing.

Concerning this clone itself: The antigen it recognizes is unknown. One base away there is no much larger clone; base qualities are not given.

Study-wide findings and limitations: Clinical and demographic metadata were provided uncurated, with the amount varying by source and participant.

The CDR3 holds 15 amino acids from the cysteine to the phenylalanine. CDR3 DNA only is kept here, 45 bases in frame from base 1. The germline V gene gives CDR1 as MNHEY and CDR2 as SVGAGI. V is pruned by 5 bases and J by 4 bases, leaving 10 bases of the junction without a gene match. Each collaborating institution followed its own protocols to collect whole blood in K2EDTA tubes. Collaborator samples were shipped for TCRbeta analysis as frozen whole blood, isolated PBMCs, or DNA extracted from either sample type. TCRbeta CDR3 regions were amplified from genomic DNA by means of the immunoSEQ Assay, a bias-controlled multiplex PCR. As for the authors' bioinformatics: The number of nucleated cells in each sample was estimated by amplification of reference gene primers within the assay. Sequence reads were collapsed and filtered to measure the absolute abundance of every unique TCRbeta CDR3 rearrangement. For each sample, productive Simpson clonality was calculated as the square root of Simpson's diversity index across productive rearrangements. TCRdb carries this immuneACCESS record with in-frame sequences only. Its versions omit some clonotypes, under half of them owing to an unresolved V gene in the studies checked, with the rest unexplained. V and J calls and clone size are as listed in that table; D and trimming were resolved from the DNA. This sample gives some 86,000 clones in total; more than 85% of them show up just once. The ten largest account for around 2.5% of the sample.

Material: peripheral blood. The clonotype originates from a human donor with active COVID-19. The donor label of this sample is uncertain. This chain joins TRBV6-5 to TRBJ1-2, with 7 bases aligning to TRBD1. This receptor carries the CDR3 CASSIQGQGLYGYTF. The sequence in DNA is TGTGCCAGCAGTATACAGGGGCAGGGTCTCTATGGCTACACCTTC.